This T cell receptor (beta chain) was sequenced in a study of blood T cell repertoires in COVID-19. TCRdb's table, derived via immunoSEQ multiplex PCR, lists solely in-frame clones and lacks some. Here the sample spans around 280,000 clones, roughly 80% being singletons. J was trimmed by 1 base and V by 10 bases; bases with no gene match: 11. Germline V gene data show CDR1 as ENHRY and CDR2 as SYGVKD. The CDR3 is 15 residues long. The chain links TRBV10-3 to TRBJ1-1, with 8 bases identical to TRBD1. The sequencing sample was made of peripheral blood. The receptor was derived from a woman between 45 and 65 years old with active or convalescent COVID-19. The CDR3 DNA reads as TGTGCCACCAGCTCAGGCCAGGGGGCGAACACTGAAGCTTTCTTT. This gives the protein CATSSGQGANTEAFF.